Following are 20 T cell receptor beta chains from one sample sequenced in a study of Graves' ophthalmopathy and Graves' hyperthyroidism. RNA served as the template for amplifying TCR beta CDR3 regions. After a first-round RT-PCR with HTBI primers, a second-round multiplex PCR was run. One entry per CDR3 protein results from TCRdb running MiXCR on the multiplex PCR reads. The sample contains 260,000 or so distinct CDR3 sequences, about 47% of which appear only once. Sample: peripheral blood. These receptors all come from an adult man with Graves' ophthalmopathy.

This clonotype was recorded a few times. The gene calls are TRBV6-5 and TRBJ1-2; 7 nucleotides match TRBD1. The germline V gene has CDR1 MNHEY and CDR2 SVGAGI. The CDR3 is made up of 11 amino acids. V lost 9 bases, J lost 7 bases, and 5 bases stayed unmatched. The CDR3 bases are TGTGCCAGTAGACAGGGAACTGGCTACACCTTC. This codes for CASRQGTGYTF.

This rearrangement joins TRBV9 to TRBJ1-6; the match to TRBD1 covers 7 bases. V shed 5 bases, J shed 10 bases, and the junction held 9 bases outside the gene matches. This CDR3 has 14 residues. CDR1 is SGDLS and CDR2 is YYNGEE in the germline V gene. The CDR3 loop is CASRVDRFYSPLHF. The CDR3 nucleotides read TGTGCCAGCAGGGTGGACAGGTTTTACTCACCCCTCCACTTT.

The gene calls are TRBV29-1 and TRBJ1-2; D may be TRBD1 (5 bases). This CDR3 is built from 13 residues. CDR1 and CDR2 (germline): SQVTM, ANQGSEA. Trimming stripped 7 bases from V and 8 bases from J, with 20 bases between. CDR3 in amino acids: CSAGYEGGVGYTF. Here the CDR3 DNA reads TGCAGCGCCGGATACGAGGGAGGGGTGGGCTACACCTTC.

This clonotype was recorded once. This chain connects TRBV20-1 to TRBJ2-1, with 9 bases identical to TRBD2. The DNA matches TRBJ2-7 better at its end, which makes the J call doubtful. Per the germline V gene, CDR1 is DFQATT and CDR2 is SNEGSKA (reference sequence). CDR3 length: 14 residues. CDR3 bases: TGCAGTGCTAGAGTGCGGCTAGCGGGGTACGAGCAGTACTTC. The encoded protein is CSARVRLAGYEQYF.

This sequence joins TRBV29-1 and TRBJ2-2, with D perhaps TRBD1 (6 bases). Trimming removed 6 bases from V and 1 base from J, with 9 bases in between. Germline CDR1 and CDR2: SQVTM and ANQGSEA. This CDR3 spans 13 amino acids. The CDR3 loop reads CSVRDMNTGELFF. Written as DNA, the CDR3 is TGCAGCGTCAGGGACATGAACACCGGGGAGCTGTTTTTT.

There are many counts of this clonotype. The V gene is TRBV25-1, the J gene TRBJ1-2, with 12 bases identical to TRBD1. The ends lost 1 base at V and 7 bases at J; junction bases unmatched: 4. The CDR3 spans 15 residues. Germline V gene lookup returns CDR1 MGHDK and CDR2 SYGVNS. CDR3 in amino acids: CASSEWGTGGSGYTF. The CDR3 bases are TGTGCCAGCAGTGAATGGGGGACAGGGGGCTCTGGCTACACCTTC.

The rearrangement links TRBV5-1 to TRBJ2-2, with TRBD1 matching 8 bases. CDR3 length: 15 residues. The germline gives CDR1 SGHRS, CDR2 YFSETQ. V was clipped by 0 bases and J by 5 bases; unmatched bases: 3. The CDR3 here is CASSLAGTGTGELFF. DNA for the CDR3: TGCGCCAGCAGCTTGGCAGGGACAGGAACCGGGGAGCTGTTTTTT.

The genes are TRBV9 and TRBJ2-7; the match to TRBD2 covers 8 bases. This CDR3 has 15 amino acids. V lost 0 bases to trimming and J lost 2 bases; unmatched junction nucleotides: 4. Germline V gene lookup returns CDR1 SGDLS and CDR2 YYNGEE. CDR3 in DNA: TGTGCCAGCAGCGTAGAAGCGGGGGTTACCTACGAGCAGTACTTC. It is translated as CASSVEAGVTYEQYF.

CDR3 DNA sequence: TGTGCCATCGGGACAGCCCAAGAGACCCAGTACTTC. Translated: CAIGTAQETQYF. V gene TRBV10-3 combines with J gene TRBJ2-5; the match to TRBD1 covers 7 bases. J lost 1 base, V lost 8 bases, and 1 base had no gene match. The CDR3 contains 12 residues. The V gene's germline CDR1 is ENHRY and CDR2 SYGVKD.

The V call is TRBV5-1, the J call TRBJ1-2; TRBD1 aligns across 10 bases. CDR1 SGHRS and CDR2 YFSETQ come from the germline V gene. After removal of 4 bases from V and 7 bases from J, the junction contained 13 bases not matched to a gene. The CDR3 loop spans 16 amino acids. DNA for the CDR3: TGCGCCAGCAGCCAAGAGGCCGAGACAGGGGGCATTGGCTACACCTTC. Translating gives CASSQEAETGGIGYTF.

The chain employs TRBV5-8 and TRBJ1-5; 8 nucleotides agree with TRBD1. The CDR3 has 14 residues. Germline V gene lookup returns CDR1 SGHTS and CDR2 YDEGEE. The V and J ends lost 4 bases and 10 bases, in that order; junction bases with no gene match: 10. This CDR3 is CASSGGTGYEPQHF. The CDR3 coding sequence is TGTGCCAGCAGCGGAGGGACAGGCTATGAACCCCAGCATTTT.

This chain links TRBV24-1 with TRBJ2-3; D is unresolved. The CDR3 spans 12 residues. Germline V gene data show CDR1 as KGHDR and CDR2 as SFDVKD. Trimming took 7 bases from V and 1 from J, leaving 5 bases between them. The CDR3 DNA sequence: TGTGCCACCAGCCCCGGCACAGATACGCAGTATTTT. It specifies CATSPGTDTQYF.

This clonotype has only a few counts. The chain uses TRBV12-3 or TRBV12-4 and TRBJ1-1; unclear D gene. V lost 7 bases, J lost 4 bases, and 10 bases lay in between. This CDR3 comprises 12 residues. The CDR3 DNA reads TGTGCCAGCACCAAGGGTGGCACTGAAGCTTTCTTT. Translating it yields CASTKGGTEAFF.

The rearrangement joins TRBV4-1 to TRBJ1-1; D gene ambiguous. Per the germline V gene, CDR1 is MGHRA and CDR2 is YSYEKL. V was shortened by 0 bases and J by 1 base, with 9 bases between the two germline ends. There are 15 residues in the CDR3. As DNA, the CDR3 is TGCGCCAGCAGCCAAGAATACAGCACGAACACTGAAGCTTTCTTT. This encodes CASSQEYSTNTEAFF.

This chain links TRBV7-9 with TRBJ2-3, with D perhaps matching TRBD2 (5 bases). Germline V gives CDR1 SEHNR, CDR2 FQNEAQ (reference sequence). The CDR3 is made up of 15 amino acids. V lost 3 bases and J 5 bases, leaving 15 bases between the germline ends. CDR3 sequence: CASSFGPWEKDTQYF. The CDR3 DNA follows: TGTGCCAGCAGCTTTGGACCCTGGGAGAAAGATACGCAGTATTTT.

This CDR3 reads CASRPVRVVGYGYTF. The CDR3 DNA follows: TGTGCCAGCAGACCTGTGAGGGTGGTAGGGTATGGCTACACCTTC. V gene TRBV2 combines with J gene TRBJ1-2; no firm D call. V was pared by 6 bases and J by 5 bases, with 19 bases between. Germline values: CDR1 SNHLY, CDR2 FYNNEI. The CDR3 is 15 residues long.

As to this clonotype: The conserved phenylalanine or tryptophan normally closing the CDR3 is absent here, so this likely arose from a read error. The chain is built from TRBV12-5 and TRBJ1-1; no reliable D call. The V end lost 1 base, the J end lost 1 base, and 4 bases lay between the germline ends. Germline V gives CDR1 LGHNT, CDR2 FRNRAP. The CDR3 length is 13 residues. This CDR3 is CASGLDANTEAFL. CDR3 in DNA: TGTGCTAGTGGTTTGGATGCGAACACTGAAGCTTTCCTT.

This clonotype occurred a few times. The chain links TRBV7-9 to TRBJ2-7; maybe TRBD1 (6 bases). The CDR3 consists of 13 residues. The V end was cut by 4 bases, the J end by 7 bases, with 14 bases between. Germline V gene data show CDR1 as SEHNR and CDR2 as FQNEAQ (reference sequence). The CDR3 reads CASSSTGSGEQYF. CDR3 bases: TGTGCCAGCAGCTCTACAGGGTCGGGGGAGCAGTACTTC.

This clonotype turned up a few times. In DNA form, the CDR3 reads TGCAGTGCCCGTCAGGGGGCGGGCAATCAGCCCCAGCATTTT. It yields the protein CSARQGAGNQPQHF. The chain is built from TRBV20-1 and TRBJ1-5, with 8 bases matching TRBD1. CDR1 is DFQATT, CDR2 SNEGSKA, per germline (reference sequence). CDR3 size: 14 residues. V was pared by 6 bases and J by 2 bases, with 6 bases of the junction left unmatched.

The chain recombines TRBV12-3 or TRBV12-4 with TRBJ1-4; a possible D gene is TRBD1 (5 bases). This CDR3 is built from 15 residues. Trimming removed 3 bases from V and 10 bases from J, with 18 bases in between. CDR3 DNA: TGTGCCAGCAGTTTTGGCGCAGGGTTTGTCCGAAAACTGTTTTTT. This encodes CASSFGAGFVRKLFF.